This is a list of T cell receptor beta chains from one sample in a study of CD8 T cells in ankylosing spondylitis. TCRdb fed the 5' RACE reads into MiXCR, producing one record per CDR3 protein. The sample shows approximately 500,000 distinct CDR3 sequences, 12% of them seen only once. Sample: blood, either unsorted or a sorted T cell fraction (not recorded which). The receptor set was obtained from a male donor with ankylosing spondylitis. The CDR3 runs from the conserved cysteine through the conserved F or W. Fields, in order: J gene, V gene, D gene, clone size, CDR3 DNA, CDR3 protein. The D gene is left open where the match is weak. Only part of the rows carry a size: once, few, many, or a class if the clone is expanded.

j_call: TRBJ2-2; v_call: TRBV20-1; d_call: TRBD2; clone_size: NA; cdr3_nt: TGCAGTGCTAGAGATACTTGGCTAGCGGGAGGGTTCGCCGGGGAGCTGTTTTTT; cdr3_aa: CSARDTWLAGGFAGELFF
j_call: TRBJ1-2; v_call: TRBV28; d_call: NA; clone_size: NA; cdr3_nt: TGTGCCAGCAGTTTCGGGCAGGGTAGGGGCTACACCTTC; cdr3_aa: CASSFGQGRGYTF
j_call: TRBJ1-6; v_call: TRBV7-9; d_call: TRBD1; clone_size: NA; cdr3_nt: TGTGCCAGCAGCTCTGGACAGGGGGCGAGAGGAGCACCCCTCCACTTT; cdr3_aa: CASSSGQGARGAPLHF
j_call: TRBJ2-3; v_call: TRBV6-5; d_call: NA; clone_size: NA; cdr3_nt: TGTGCCAGCAGTTATGGGGATGGGGGAATCACAGATACGCAGTATTTT; cdr3_aa: CASSYGDGGITDTQYF
j_call: TRBJ2-3; v_call: TRBV20-1; d_call: NA; clone_size: many; cdr3_nt: TGCAGTGCTAGAGGAGGGCTATACACAGATACGCAGTATTTT; cdr3_aa: CSARGGLYTDTQYF
j_call: TRBJ1-1; v_call: TRBV19; d_call: NA; clone_size: few; cdr3_nt: TGTGCCAGTACCCAGACAGAGGGGAACACTGAAGCTTTCTTT; cdr3_aa: CASTQTEGNTEAFF
j_call: TRBJ2-6; v_call: TRBV12-3/TRBV12-4; d_call: NA; clone_size: many; cdr3_nt: TGTGCCAGCAGTTATGCCCCCTCTGGGGCCAACGTCCTGACTTTC; cdr3_aa: CASSYAPSGANVLTF
j_call: TRBJ2-1; v_call: TRBV24-1; d_call: NA; clone_size: few; cdr3_nt: TGTGCCACCAGTGATGCACGGGGGCGCACCTACAATGAGCAGTTCTTC; cdr3_aa: CATSDARGRTYNEQFF
j_call: TRBJ2-1; v_call: TRBV20-1; d_call: TRBD2; clone_size: many; cdr3_nt: TGCAGTGCTAGGGAAGCGGGAGACTATGAGCAGTTCTTC; cdr3_aa: CSAREAGDYEQFF
j_call: TRBJ2-7; v_call: TRBV15; d_call: NA; clone_size: NA; cdr3_nt: TGTGCCACCAGCGCAAACACCCGCTACGAGCAGTACTTC; cdr3_aa: CATSANTRYEQYF
j_call: TRBJ2-1; v_call: TRBV6-2/TRBV6-3; d_call: TRBD2; clone_size: NA; cdr3_nt: TGTGCCAGCAGACCATCTTGGACTAGCAGCTTCAATGAGCAGTTCTTC; cdr3_aa: CASRPSWTSSFNEQFF
j_call: TRBJ2-7; v_call: TRBV5-1; d_call: NA; clone_size: few; cdr3_nt: TGCGCCAGCAGCTTGGCCCTAGACTACGAGCAGTACTTC; cdr3_aa: CASSLALDYEQYF
j_call: TRBJ2-1; v_call: TRBV5-1; d_call: TRBD2; clone_size: few; cdr3_nt: TGCGCCAGCAGCCATGGGACTAGCGAACTTTACAATGAGCAGTTCTTC; cdr3_aa: CASSHGTSELYNEQFF
j_call: TRBJ2-1; v_call: TRBV7-8; d_call: NA; clone_size: NA; cdr3_nt: TGTGCCAGCAGCTTAGAACTAGCCACCAATGAGCAGTTCTTC; cdr3_aa: CASSLELATNEQFF